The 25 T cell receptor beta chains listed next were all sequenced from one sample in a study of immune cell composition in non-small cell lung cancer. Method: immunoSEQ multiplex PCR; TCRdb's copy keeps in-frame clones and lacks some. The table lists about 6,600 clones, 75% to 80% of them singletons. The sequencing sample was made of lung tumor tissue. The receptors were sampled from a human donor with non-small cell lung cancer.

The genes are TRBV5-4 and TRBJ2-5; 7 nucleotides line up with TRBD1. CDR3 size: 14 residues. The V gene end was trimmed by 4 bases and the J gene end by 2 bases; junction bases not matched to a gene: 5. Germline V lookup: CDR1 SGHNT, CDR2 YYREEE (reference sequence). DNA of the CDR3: TGTGCCAGCAGCAAACCGGGACAGCAAGAGACCCAGTACTTC. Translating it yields CASSKPGQQETQYF. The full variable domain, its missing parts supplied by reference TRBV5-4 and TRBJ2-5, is ETGVTQSPTHLIKTRGQQVTLRCSSQSGHNTVSWYQQALGQGPQFIFQYYREEENGRGNFPPRFSGLQFPNYSSELNVNALELDDSALYLCASSKPGQQETQYFGPGTRLLVL.

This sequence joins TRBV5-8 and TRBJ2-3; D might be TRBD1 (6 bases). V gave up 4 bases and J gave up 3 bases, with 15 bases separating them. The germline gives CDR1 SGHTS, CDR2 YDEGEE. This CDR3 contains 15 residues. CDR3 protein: CASSARRGGTDTQYF. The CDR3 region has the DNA TGTGCCAGCAGCGCACGCAGGGGTGGGACAGATACGCAGTATTTT.

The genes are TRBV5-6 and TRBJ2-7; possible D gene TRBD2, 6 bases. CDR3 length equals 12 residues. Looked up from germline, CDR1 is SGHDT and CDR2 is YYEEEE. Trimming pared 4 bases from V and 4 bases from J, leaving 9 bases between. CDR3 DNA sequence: TGTGCCAGCAGCCGACGGGGGTACGAGCAGTACTTC. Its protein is CASSRRGYEQYF. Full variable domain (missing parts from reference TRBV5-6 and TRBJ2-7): DAGVTQSPTHLIKTRGQQVTLRCSPKSGHDTVSWYQQALGQGPQFIFQYYEEEERQRGNFPDRFSGHQFPNYSSELNVNALLLGDSALYLCASSRRGYEQYFGPGTRLTVT.

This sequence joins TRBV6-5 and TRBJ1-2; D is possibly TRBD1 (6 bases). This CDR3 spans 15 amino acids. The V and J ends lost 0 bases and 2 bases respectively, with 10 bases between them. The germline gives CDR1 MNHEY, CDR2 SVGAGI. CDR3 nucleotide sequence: TGTGCCAGCAGTTACTCCGGGCAGGGGAACTATGGCTACACCTTC. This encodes CASSYSGQGNYGYTF.

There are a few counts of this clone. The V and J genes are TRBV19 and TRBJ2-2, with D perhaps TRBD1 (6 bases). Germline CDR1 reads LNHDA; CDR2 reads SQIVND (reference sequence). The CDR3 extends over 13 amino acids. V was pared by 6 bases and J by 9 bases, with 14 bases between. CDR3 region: CASSEIQGRELFF. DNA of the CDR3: TGTGCCAGTAGCGAAATACAGGGCCGGGAGCTGTTTTTT.

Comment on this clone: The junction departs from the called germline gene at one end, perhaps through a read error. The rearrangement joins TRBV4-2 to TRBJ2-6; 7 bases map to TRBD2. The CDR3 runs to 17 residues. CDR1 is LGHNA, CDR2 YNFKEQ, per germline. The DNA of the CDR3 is TGTGCCAGCAGCCAAGAAGGGAGGGTCTCTCGGGCCAACGTCCTGACTTTC. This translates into CASSQEGRVSRANVLTF.

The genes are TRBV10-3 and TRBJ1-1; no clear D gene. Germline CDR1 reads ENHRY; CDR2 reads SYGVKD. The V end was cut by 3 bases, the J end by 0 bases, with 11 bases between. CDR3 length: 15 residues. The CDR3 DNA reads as TGTGCCATCAGTGAAGTTGGAGCCTTGAACACTGAAGCTTTCTTT. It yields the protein CAISEVGALNTEAFF.

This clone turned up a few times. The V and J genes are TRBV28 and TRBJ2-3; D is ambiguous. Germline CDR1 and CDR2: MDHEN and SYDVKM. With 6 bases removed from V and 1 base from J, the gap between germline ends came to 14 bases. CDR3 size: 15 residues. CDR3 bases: TGTGCCAGCAGACCACGCCGGGTGGGCACAGATACGCAGTATTTT. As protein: CASRPRRVGTDTQYF.

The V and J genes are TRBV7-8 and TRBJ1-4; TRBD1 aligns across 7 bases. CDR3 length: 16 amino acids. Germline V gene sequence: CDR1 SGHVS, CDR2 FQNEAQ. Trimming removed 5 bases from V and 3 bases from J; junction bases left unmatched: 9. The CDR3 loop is CASSQQGFAANEKLFF. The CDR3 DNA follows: TGTGCCAGCAGCCAACAGGGGTTCGCTGCTAATGAAAAACTGTTTTTT.

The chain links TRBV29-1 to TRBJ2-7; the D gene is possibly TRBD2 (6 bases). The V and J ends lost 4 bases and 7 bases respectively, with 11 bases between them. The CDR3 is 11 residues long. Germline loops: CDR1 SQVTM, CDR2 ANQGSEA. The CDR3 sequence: CSVASAREQYF. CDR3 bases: TGCAGCGTTGCTAGCGCTCGGGAGCAGTACTTC.

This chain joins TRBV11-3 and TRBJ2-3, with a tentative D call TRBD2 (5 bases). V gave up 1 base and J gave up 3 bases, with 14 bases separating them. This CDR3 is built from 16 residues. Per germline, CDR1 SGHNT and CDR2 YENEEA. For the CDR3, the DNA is TGTGCCAGCAGCTTAGGTGGTCGGGGTACTACAGATACGCAGTATTTT. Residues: CASSLGGRGTTDTQYF. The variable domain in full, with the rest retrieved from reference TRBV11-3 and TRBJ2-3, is EAGVVQSPRYKIIEKKQPVAFWCNPISGHNTLYWYLQNLGQGPELLIRYENEEAVDDSQLPKDRFSAERLKGVDSTLKIQPAELGDSAVYLCASSLGGRGTTDTQYFGPGTRLTVL.

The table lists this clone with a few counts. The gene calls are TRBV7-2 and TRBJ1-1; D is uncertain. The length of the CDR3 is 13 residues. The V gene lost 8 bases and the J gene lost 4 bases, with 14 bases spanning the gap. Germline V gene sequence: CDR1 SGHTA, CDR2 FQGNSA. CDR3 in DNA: TGTGCCAGCGGGCCGGATTCTTTCACTGAAGCTTTCTTT. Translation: CASGPDSFTEAFF.

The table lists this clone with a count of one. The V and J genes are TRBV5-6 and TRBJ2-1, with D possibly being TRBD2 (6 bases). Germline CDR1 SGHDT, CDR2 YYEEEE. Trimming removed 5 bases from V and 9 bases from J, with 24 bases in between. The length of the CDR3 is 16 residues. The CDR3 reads CASRRALKGLEGEQFF. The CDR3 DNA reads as TGTGCCAGCAGGCGGGCTCTCAAGGGTCTGGAGGGTGAGCAGTTCTTC.

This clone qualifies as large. In DNA, the CDR3 is TGTGCCAGCAGCCACCTAGCGGGGTCACTGTACGAGCAGTACTTC. It encodes CASSHLAGSLYEQYF. The chain uses TRBV7-9 and TRBJ2-7; TRBD2 aligns across 9 bases. In germline, CDR1 is SEHNR, CDR2 FQNEAQ (reference sequence). The CDR3 totals 15 residues. V was clipped by 5 bases and J by 4 bases; unmatched bases: 9.

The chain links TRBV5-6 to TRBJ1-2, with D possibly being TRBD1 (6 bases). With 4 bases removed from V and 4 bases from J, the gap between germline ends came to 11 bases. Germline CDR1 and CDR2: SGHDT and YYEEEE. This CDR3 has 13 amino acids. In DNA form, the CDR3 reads TGTGCCAGCAGCGCCCCAGGGGTCTATGGCTACACCTTC. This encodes CASSAPGVYGYTF.

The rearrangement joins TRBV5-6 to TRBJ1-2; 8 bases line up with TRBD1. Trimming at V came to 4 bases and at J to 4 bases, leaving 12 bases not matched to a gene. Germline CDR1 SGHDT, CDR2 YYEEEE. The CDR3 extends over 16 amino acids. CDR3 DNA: TGTGCCAGCAGCACCAGAACGGGACAGGCGATCTATGGCTACACCTTC. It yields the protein CASSTRTGQAIYGYTF.

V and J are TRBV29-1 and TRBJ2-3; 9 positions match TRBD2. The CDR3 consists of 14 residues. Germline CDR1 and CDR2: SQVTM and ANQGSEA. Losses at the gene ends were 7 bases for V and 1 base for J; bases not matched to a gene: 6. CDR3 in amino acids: CSGLAGDRTDTQYF. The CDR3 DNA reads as TGCAGCGGGTTAGCGGGGGATCGCACAGATACGCAGTATTTT.

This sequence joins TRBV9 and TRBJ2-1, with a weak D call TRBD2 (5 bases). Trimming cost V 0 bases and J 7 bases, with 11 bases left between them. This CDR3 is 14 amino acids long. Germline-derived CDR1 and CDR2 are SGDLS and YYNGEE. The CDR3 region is CASSVGSSGNEQFF. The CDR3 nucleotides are TGTGCCAGCAGCGTAGGGTCGAGCGGTAATGAGCAGTTCTTC.

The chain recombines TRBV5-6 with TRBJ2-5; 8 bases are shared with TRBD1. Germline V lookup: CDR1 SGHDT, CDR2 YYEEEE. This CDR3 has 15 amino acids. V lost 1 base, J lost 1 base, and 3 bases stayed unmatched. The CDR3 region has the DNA TGTGCCAGCAGCTTGTCAGGGGGCATCCAAGAGACCCAGTACTTC. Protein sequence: CASSLSGGIQETQYF.

DNA for the CDR3: TGCGCCAGCAGCCAAGACGGACTAGCGGGGGGAGTCTACGAGCAGTACTTC. It specifies CASSQDGLAGGVYEQYF. V is TRBV4-1 and J is TRBJ2-7; 14 bases match TRBD2. The germline gives CDR1 MGHRA, CDR2 YSYEKL. CDR3 length equals 17 residues. V dropped 0 bases and J dropped 3; count of bases not matched to a gene: 4.

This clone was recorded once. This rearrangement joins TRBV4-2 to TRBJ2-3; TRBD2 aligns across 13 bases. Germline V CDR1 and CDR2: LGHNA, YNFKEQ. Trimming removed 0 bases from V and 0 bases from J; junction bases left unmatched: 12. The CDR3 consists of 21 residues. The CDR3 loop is CASSQEIIVRGLAGSTDTQYF. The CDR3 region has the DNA TGTGCCAGCAGCCAAGAAATTATCGTTCGGGGACTAGCGGGGAGCACAGATACGCAGTATTTT.

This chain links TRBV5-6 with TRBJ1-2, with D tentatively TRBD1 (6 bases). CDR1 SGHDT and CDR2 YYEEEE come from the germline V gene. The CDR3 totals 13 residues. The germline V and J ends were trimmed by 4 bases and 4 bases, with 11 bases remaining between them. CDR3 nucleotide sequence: TGTGCCAGCAGCAAGGACAGTTTCTATGGCTACACCTTC. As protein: CASSKDSFYGYTF.

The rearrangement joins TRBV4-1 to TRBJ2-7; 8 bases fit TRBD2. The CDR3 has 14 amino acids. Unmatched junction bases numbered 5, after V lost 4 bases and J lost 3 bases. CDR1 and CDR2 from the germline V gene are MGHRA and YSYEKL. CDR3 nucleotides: TGCGCCAGCAGCCCGAGCGGGAGCCTCTACGAGCAGTACTTC. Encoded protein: CASSPSGSLYEQYF.

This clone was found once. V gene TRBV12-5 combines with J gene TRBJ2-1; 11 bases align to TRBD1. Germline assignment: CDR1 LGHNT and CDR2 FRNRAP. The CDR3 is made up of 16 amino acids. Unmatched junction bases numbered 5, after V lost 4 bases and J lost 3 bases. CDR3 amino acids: CASGSPGTGGYNEQFF. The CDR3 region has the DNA TGTGCTAGTGGTTCACCCGGGACAGGGGGCTACAATGAGCAGTTCTTC. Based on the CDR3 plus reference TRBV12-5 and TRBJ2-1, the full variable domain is DARVTQTPRHKVTEMGQEVTMRCQPILGHNTVFWYRQTMMQGLELLAYFRNRAPLDDSGMPKDRFSAEMPDATLATLKIQPSEPRDSAVYFCASGSPGTGGYNEQFFGPGTRLTVL.

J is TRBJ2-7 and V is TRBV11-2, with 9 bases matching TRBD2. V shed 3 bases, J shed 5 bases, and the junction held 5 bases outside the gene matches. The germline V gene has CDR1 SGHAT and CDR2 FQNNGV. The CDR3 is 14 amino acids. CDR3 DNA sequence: TGTGCCAGCAGCTTTAGCGGGAGCAGACACGAGCAGTACTTC. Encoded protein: CASSFSGSRHEQYF.